A selection of T cell receptor beta chains follows, all from one sample in a study of cytomegalovirus exposure and HLA in healthy donors. Libraries were prepared by immunoSEQ multiplex PCR; TCRdb keeps only in-frame clonotypes and omits some of them. The table lists over 150,000 clones, about 80% of them singletons. The sequencing sample was made of PBMCs. All receptors come from a man aged 18 to 29 in good health and CMV-seropositive. The CDR3 runs from the conserved cysteine through the conserved F or W. Fields, in order: clone size, J gene, V gene, D gene, CDR3 protein, CDR3 DNA. The D gene is left open where the match is weak. Some rows have no size entry. The others give once, few or many, or a class for an expanded clone.

NA,TRBJ1-2,TRBV19,NA,CATREPNYGYTF,TGTGCCACCAGGGAACCTAACTATGGCTACACCTTC
NA,TRBJ1-4,TRBV7-9,TRBD1,CASSLQGAFNEKLFF,TGTGCCAGCAGCTTACAGGGGGCCTTTAATGAAAAACTGTTTTTT
NA,TRBJ1-2,TRBV19,TRBD1,CASSAQAGGAAGYTF,TGTGCCAGTAGCGCCCAGGCAGGGGGCGCCGCTGGCTACACCTTC
NA,TRBJ2-2,TRBV10-2,NA,CASRASRDPLPGELFF,TGCGCCAGCAGGGCGAGCAGGGATCCCTTGCCCGGGGAGCTGTTTTTT
NA,TRBJ2-5,TRBV6-5,NA,CASSATGGSGETQYF,TGTGCCAGCAGTGCCACCGGAGGATCCGGGGAGACCCAGTACTTC
NA,TRBJ2-3,TRBV14,TRBD2,CASSQVVSAGGKQYF,TGTGCCAGCAGCCAAGTTGTTTCGGCGGGGGGCAAGCAGTATTTT
NA,TRBJ1-2,TRBV18,NA,CASSPPKNSGEGYTF,TGTGCCAGCTCACCACCAAAAAACTCAGGGGAGGGCTACACCTTC
few,TRBJ2-2,TRBV19,TRBD2,CASSIEAGPNTGELFF,TGTGCCAGTAGTATAGAAGCGGGGCCGAACACCGGGGAGCTGTTTTTT
NA,TRBJ2-5,TRBV5-1,TRBD2,CASSQSGSGETQYF,TGCGCCAGCAGTCAGAGCGGGAGTGGGGAGACCCAGTACTTC
NA,TRBJ1-2,TRBV11-1,NA,CASSLREGLHGYTF,TGTGCCAGCAGCTTAAGGGAGGGGCTCCATGGCTACACCTTC
few,TRBJ1-1,TRBV5-6,NA,CASSSGLNTEAFF,TGTGCCAGCAGCAGCGGACTGAACACTGAAGCTTTCTTT
NA,TRBJ2-2,TRBV13,NA,CASGPDRASSTGELFF,TGTGCCAGCGGGCCTGATCGGGCTAGCAGCACCGGGGAGCTGTTTTTT
NA,TRBJ1-1,TRBV19,NA,CASSIDSTWGQTFF,TGTGCCAGTAGTATAGACTCGACCTGGGGGCAGACTTTCTTT
NA,TRBJ2-5,TRBV7-8,NA,CASSLAGLTETQYF,TGTGCCAGCAGCTTAGCAGGACTAACCGAGACCCAGTACTTC
NA,TRBJ2-2,TRBV5-5,NA,CASSFSHSLGTGELFF,TGTGCCAGCAGCTTTTCTCACAGCTTAGGTACCGGGGAGCTGTTTTTT
NA,TRBJ2-7,TRBV15,TRBD1,CATSRPGGLGTYEQYF,TGTGCCACCAGCAGACCAGGGGGCTTAGGGACCTACGAGCAGTACTTC
NA,TRBJ2-7,TRBV5-4,NA,CASSPRGDEQYF,TGTGCCAGCAGCCCCAGGGGGGACGAGCAGTACTTC
NA,TRBJ1-2,TRBV30,TRBD1,CAWTIGQDGAGYTF,TGTGCCTGGACTATTGGACAGGATGGTGCTGGCTACACCTTC
NA,TRBJ2-3,TRBV13,TRBD1,CASSSRDRVGTDTQYF,TGTGCCAGCAGCTCCCGGGACAGGGTTGGAACAGATACGCAGTATTTT
NA,TRBJ1-4,TRBV6-5,NA,CASSYGGATNEKLFF,TGTGCCAGCAGTTACGGCGGAGCAACTAATGAAAAACTGTTTTTT
NA,TRBJ1-1,TRBV5-8,NA,CASSLQLQLNTEAFF,TGTGCCAGCAGCTTGCAGTTACAGTTGAACACTGAAGCTTTCTTT
NA,TRBJ1-1,TRBV4-2,NA,CASSQKPGNTEAFF,TGTGCCAGCAGCCAGAAGCCCGGTAACACTGAAGCTTTCTTT